This TCR beta chain stems from a study of shared clonotypes between healthy human individuals. Remarks on this clone: Its antigen is undetermined. This sample also contains other DNA sequences that code for the same CDR3.

CDR1 and CDR2 from the germline V gene are SGHAT and FQNNGV. This CDR3 spans 13 amino acids. Deletions cut 2 bases from V and 4 bases from J, with 8 bases between. In the sorted-subset replicate PCRs, approximately 200 ng DNA, around 32,000 T cell genomes, was used. The assay was immunoSEQ multiplex PCR, and TCRdb's table has in-frame clones only and misses some. The sample lists over a million clones; 95% to 99% were seen once. Notes on the study in general: Incomplete sequencing of sorted subsets was indicated by rarefaction despite large depth.

None of the donors, who were healthy HIV-negative adults, had recently had acute infections or vaccinations. From CD4+ cells came CD45RA+ naive and CD45RA-negative memory subsets. This TCR was sampled from a man under 40 in good health. The chain recombines TRBV11-2 with TRBJ1-1, with a tentative D call TRBD1 (5 bases). Sequencing was carried out using naive CD4+ T cells sorted from blood. The subset was: CD45RA+ positively selected. In DNA form, the CDR3 reads TGTGCCAGCAGCTTACCAGGGTCCACTGAAGCTTTCTTT. This translates into CASSLPGSTEAFF.